The present entry profiles one T cell receptor (beta chain) with its context. Its antigen is undetermined. This sample was included in a study of immune evolution from preneoplasia to lung adenocarcinoma. Assay used: immunoSEQ multiplex PCR; TCRdb lists only in-frame clones, some missing. The repertoire holds about 6,400 clones, over 75% seen once, with 2.5% to 3.5% in the top ten. Histologic diagnosis was independently verified by two lung pathologists. Overall study findings and caveats: Compared with EGFR-mutant or double wild-type lesions, KRAS-mutant nodules were more clonal.

Germline loops: CDR1 LNHDA, CDR2 SQIVND (reference sequence). V lost 2 bases to trimming and J lost 4 bases, with 9 bases between them. The CDR3 loop spans 13 amino acids. The chain couples TRBV19 to TRBJ2-7; possibly TRBD1 for D (6 bases). The sample was FFPE minimally invasive lung adenocarcinoma tissue. The clonotype was recovered from a person aged 55-80 years with lung adenocarcinoma. The CDR3 sequence: CASSIPGQYEQYF. DNA for the CDR3: TGTGCCAGTAGTATACCCGGACAGTACGAGCAGTACTTC.